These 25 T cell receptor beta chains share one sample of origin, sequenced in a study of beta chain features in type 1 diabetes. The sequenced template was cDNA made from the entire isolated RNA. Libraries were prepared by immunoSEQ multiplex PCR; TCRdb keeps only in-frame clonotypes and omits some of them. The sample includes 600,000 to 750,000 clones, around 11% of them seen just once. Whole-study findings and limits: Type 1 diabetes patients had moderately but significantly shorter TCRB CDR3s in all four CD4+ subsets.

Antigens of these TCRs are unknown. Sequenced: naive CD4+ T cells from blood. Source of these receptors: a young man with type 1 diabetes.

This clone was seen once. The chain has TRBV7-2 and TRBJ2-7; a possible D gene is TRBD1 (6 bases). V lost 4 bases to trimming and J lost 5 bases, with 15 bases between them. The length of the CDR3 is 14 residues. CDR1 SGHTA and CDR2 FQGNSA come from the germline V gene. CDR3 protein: CASSSFGRGDEQYF. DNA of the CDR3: TGTGCCAGCAGCTCCTTTGGCAGGGGCGACGAGCAGTACTTC.

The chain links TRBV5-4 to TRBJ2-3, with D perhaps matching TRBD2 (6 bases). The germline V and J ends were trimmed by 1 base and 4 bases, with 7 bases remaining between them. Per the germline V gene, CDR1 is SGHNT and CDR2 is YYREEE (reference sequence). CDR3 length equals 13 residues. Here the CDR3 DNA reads TGTGCCAGCAGCTTGCCGGGGGCAGATACGCAGTATTTT. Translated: CASSLPGADTQYF.

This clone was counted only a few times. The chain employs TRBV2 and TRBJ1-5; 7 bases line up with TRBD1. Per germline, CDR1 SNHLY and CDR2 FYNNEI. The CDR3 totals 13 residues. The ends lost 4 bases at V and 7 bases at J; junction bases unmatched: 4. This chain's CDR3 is CASSVQGGQPQHF. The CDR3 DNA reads TGTGCCAGCAGTGTTCAGGGGGGACAGCCCCAGCATTTT.

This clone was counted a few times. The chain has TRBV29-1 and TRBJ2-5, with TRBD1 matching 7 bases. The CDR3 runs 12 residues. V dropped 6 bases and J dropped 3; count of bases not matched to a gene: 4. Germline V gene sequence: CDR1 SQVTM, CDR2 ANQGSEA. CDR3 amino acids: CSVAGTEETQYF. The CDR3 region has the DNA TGCAGCGTGGCCGGGACAGAAGAGACCCAGTACTTC.

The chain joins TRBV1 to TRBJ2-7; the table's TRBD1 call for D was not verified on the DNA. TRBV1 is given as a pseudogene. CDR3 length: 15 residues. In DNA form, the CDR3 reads TGCACCAGCAGCCAAAAGGCGAGGGGGCAATACGAGCAGTACTTC. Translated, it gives CTSSQKARGQYEQYF.

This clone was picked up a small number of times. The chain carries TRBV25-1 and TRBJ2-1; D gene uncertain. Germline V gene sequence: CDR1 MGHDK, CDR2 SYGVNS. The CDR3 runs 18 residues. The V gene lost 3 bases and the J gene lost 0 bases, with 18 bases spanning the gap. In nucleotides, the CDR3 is TGTGCCAGCAGTGATGGGTCGAAGGCCCTCCTCTCCTACAATGAGCAGTTCTTC. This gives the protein CASSDGSKALLSYNEQFF.

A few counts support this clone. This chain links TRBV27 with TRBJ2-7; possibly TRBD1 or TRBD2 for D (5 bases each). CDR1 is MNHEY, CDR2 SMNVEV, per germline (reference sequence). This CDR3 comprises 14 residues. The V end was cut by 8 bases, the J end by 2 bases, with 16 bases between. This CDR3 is CASGAWDGAYEQYF. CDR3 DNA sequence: TGTGCCAGCGGAGCATGGGACGGAGCCTACGAGCAGTACTTC.

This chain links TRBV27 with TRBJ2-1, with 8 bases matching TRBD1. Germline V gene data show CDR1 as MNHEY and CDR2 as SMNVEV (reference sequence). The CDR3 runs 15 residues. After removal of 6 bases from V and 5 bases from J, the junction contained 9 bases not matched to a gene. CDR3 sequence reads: CASSLSWTGNNEQFF. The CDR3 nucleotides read TGTGCCAGCAGCCTATCTTGGACAGGGAACAATGAGCAGTTCTTC.

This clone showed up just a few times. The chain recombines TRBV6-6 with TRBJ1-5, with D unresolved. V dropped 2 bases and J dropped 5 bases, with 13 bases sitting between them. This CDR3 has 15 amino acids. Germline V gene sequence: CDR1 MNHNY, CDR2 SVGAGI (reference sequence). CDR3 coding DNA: TGTGCCAGCAGTTACAGCGTCGGAGAACATCAGCCCCAGCATTTT. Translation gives CASSYSVGEHQPQHF.

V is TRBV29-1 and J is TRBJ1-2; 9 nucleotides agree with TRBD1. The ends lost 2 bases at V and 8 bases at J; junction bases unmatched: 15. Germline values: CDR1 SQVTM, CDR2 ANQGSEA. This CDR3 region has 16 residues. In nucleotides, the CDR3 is TGCAGCGTTGAAACGTACGGGACAGGGCCGCGGAGGGGCTACACCTTC. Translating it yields CSVETYGTGPRRGYTF. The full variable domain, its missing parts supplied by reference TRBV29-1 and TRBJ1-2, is SAVISQKPSRDICQRGTSLTIQCQVDSQVTMMFWYRQQPGQSLTLIATANQGSEATYESGFVIDKFPISRPNLTFSTLTVSNMSPEDSSIYLCSVETYGTGPRRGYTFGSGTRLTVV.

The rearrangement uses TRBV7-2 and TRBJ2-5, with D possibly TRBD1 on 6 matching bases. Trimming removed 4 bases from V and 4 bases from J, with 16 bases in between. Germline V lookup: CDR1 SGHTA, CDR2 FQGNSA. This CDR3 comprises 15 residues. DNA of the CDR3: TGTGCCAGCAGCTCTCGAGGGGGAAAGGGAGAGACCCAGTACTTC. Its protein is CASSSRGGKGETQYF.

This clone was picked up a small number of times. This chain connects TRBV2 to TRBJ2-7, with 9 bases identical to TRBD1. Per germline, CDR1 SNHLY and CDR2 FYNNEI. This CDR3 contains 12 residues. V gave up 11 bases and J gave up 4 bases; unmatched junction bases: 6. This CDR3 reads CAGGTGSYEQYF. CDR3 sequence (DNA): TGTGCCGGCGGGACAGGGTCATACGAGCAGTACTTC.

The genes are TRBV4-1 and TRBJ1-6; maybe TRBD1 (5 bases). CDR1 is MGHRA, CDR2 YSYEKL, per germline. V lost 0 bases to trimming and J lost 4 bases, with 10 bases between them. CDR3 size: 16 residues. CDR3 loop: CASSQDVGAYNSPLHF. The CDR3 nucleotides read TGCGCCAGCAGCCAAGATGTAGGGGCGTATAATTCACCCCTCCACTTT.

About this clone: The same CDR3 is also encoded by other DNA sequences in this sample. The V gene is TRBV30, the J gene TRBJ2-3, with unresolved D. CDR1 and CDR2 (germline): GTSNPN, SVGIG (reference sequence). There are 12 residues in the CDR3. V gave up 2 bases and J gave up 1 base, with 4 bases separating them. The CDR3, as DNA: TGTGCCTGGAGTAGAGGCACAGATACGCAGTATTTT. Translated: CAWSRGTDTQYF.

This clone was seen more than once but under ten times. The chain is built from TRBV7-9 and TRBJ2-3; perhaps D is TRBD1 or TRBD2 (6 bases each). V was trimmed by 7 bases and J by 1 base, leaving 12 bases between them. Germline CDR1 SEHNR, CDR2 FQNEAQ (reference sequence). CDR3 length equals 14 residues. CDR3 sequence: CASTTGGGTDTQYF. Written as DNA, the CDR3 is TGTGCCAGCACAACCGGGGGCGGCACAGATACGCAGTATTTT.

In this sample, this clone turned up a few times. The CDR3 protein is CASSVGERADTQYF. CDR3 DNA sequence: TGTGCCAGCAGCGTAGGTGAGAGAGCAGATACGCAGTATTTT. The chain links TRBV9 to TRBJ2-3; D unclear. This CDR3 is built from 14 residues. Germline CDR1 reads SGDLS; CDR2 reads YYNGEE. The V end was cut by 0 bases, the J end by 4 bases, with 9 bases between.

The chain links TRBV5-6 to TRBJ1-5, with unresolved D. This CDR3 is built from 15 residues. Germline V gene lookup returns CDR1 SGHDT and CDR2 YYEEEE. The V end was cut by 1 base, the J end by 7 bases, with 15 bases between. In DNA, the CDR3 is TGTGCCAGCAGCTTGTTCGAGGGTGTGGAGCAGCCCCAGCATTTT. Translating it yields CASSLFEGVEQPQHF.

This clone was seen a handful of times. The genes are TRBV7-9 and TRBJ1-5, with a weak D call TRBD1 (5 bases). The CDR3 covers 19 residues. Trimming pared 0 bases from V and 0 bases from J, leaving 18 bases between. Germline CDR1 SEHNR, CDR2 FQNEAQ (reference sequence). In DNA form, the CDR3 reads TGTGCCAGCAGCTTAGCCCCTCCCAGGACACCGTATAGCAATCAGCCCCAGCATTTT. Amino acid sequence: CASSLAPPRTPYSNQPQHF.

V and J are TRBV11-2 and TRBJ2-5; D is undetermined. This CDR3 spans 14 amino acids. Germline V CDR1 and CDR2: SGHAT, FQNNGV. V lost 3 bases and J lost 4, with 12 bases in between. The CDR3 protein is CASSFGAMGETQYF. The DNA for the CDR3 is TGTGCCAGCAGCTTCGGTGCTATGGGAGAGACCCAGTACTTC.

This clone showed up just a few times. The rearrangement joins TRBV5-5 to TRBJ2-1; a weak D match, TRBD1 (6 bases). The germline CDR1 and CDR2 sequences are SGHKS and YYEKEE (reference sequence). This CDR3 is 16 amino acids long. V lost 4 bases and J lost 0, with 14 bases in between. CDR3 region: CASSLRDTGSYNEQFF. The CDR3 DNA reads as TGTGCCAGCAGCCTACGGGACACAGGCTCCTACAATGAGCAGTTCTTC. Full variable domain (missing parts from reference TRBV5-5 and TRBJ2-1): DAGVTQSPTHLIKTRGQQVTLRCSPISGHKSVSWYQQVLGQGPQFIFQYYEKEERGRGNFPDRFSARQFPNYSSELNVNALLLGDSALYLCASSLRDTGSYNEQFFGPGTRLTVL.

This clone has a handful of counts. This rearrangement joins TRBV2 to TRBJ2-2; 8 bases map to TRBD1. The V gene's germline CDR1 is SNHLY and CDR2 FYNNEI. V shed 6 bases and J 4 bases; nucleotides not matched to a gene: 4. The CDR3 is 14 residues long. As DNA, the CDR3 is TGTGCCAGCAGAGACAGGGGAGTCACCGGGGAGCTGTTTTTT. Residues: CASRDRGVTGELFF.

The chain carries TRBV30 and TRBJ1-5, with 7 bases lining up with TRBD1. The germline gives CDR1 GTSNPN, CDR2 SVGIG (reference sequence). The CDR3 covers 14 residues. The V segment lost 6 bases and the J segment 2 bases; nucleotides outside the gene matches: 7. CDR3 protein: CACDWGQRNQPQHF. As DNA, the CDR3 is TGTGCCTGCGACTGGGGACAGCGCAATCAGCCCCAGCATTTT.

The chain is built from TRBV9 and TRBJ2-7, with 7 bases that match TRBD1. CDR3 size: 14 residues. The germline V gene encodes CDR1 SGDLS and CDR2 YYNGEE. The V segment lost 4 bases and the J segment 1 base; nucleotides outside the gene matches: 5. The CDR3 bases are TGTGCCAGCAGCCCCCGACAGGGTTCCTACGAGCAGTACTTC. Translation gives CASSPRQGSYEQYF.

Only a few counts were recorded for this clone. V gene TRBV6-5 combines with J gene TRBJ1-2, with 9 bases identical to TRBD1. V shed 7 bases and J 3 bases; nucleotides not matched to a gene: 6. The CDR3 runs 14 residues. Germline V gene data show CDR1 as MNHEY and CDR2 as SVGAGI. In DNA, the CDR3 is TGTGCCAGCAAACCGGGACAGGGTTACTATGGCTACACCTTC. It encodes CASKPGQGYYGYTF.

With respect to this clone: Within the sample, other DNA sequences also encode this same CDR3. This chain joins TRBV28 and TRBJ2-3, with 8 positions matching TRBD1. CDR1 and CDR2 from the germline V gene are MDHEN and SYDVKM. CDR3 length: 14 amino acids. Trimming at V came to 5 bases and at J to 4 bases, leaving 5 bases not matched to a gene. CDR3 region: CASSPGQGPDTQYF. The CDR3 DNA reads TGTGCCAGCAGTCCTGGACAGGGACCAGATACGCAGTATTTT.